One sample yielded the 28 T cell receptor beta chains listed below, sequenced in a study of blood T cell repertoires in COVID-19 (dated by TCRdb to the early 2020s). The library came from the immunoSEQ multiplex PCR assay. The clones in this table, taken by TCRdb from immuneACCESS, are in-frame only. Not every clone is retained; where verified, under half of the shortfall comes from an unresolved V gene, and the cause of the rest is unknown. In all, the sample holds about 270,000 clones, and approximately 90% of those were seen once. The top ten clones comprise less than 2.5% of the sample. The sample was PBMCs or T cells enriched from blood (not recorded which). The receptors here all came from a woman younger than 30 who had recovered from COVID-19.

The CDR3 sequence is CASSQGPDRAYYEQYF. The DNA for the CDR3 is TGCGCCAGCAGCCAAGGGCCGGACAGGGCATACTACGAGCAGTACTTC. V usage is TRBV4-1 and J usage is TRBJ2-7; 8 bases are a match to TRBD1. The CDR3 is 16 amino acids. Per the germline V gene, CDR1 is MGHRA and CDR2 is YSYEKL. J gave up 3 bases and V 1 base, and 8 bases lay outside the gene matches.

The chain links TRBV5-1 to TRBJ1-1, with 8 bases lining up with TRBD1. Trimming cost V 2 bases and J 5 bases; bases outside gene matches: 2. This CDR3 is built from 13 residues. In germline, CDR1 is SGHRS, CDR2 YFSETQ. The CDR3, as DNA: TGCGCCAGCAGCTTCACAGGGGGAACTGAAGCTTTCTTT. Protein sequence: CASSFTGGTEAFF. Combining the CDR3 with reference TRBV5-1 and TRBJ1-1 gives the whole variable domain KAGVTQTPRYLIKTRGQQVTLSCSPISGHRSVSWYQQTPGQGLQFLFEYFSETQRNKGNFPGRFSGRQFSNSRSEMNVSTLELGDSALYLCASSFTGGTEAFFGQGTRLTVV.

The V and J genes are TRBV18 and TRBJ2-2; TRBD1 agrees at 7 bases. The CDR3 contains 14 residues. Looked up from germline, CDR1 is KGHSH and CDR2 is LQKENI. V lost 1 base to trimming and J lost 6 bases; unmatched junction nucleotides: 2. CDR3 coding DNA: TGTGCCAGCTCACCACTACAGGGGCCCGGGGAGCTGTTTTTT. Amino acids: CASSPLQGPGELFF.

The V gene is TRBV3-1 (or the pseudogene TRBV3-2), the J gene TRBJ2-1; TRBD1 aligns across 10 bases. The CDR3 is made up of 15 amino acids. Germline values: CDR1 LGHDT, CDR2 YNNKEL (reference sequence). The J segment lost 5 bases and the V segment lost 4 bases, leaving 5 bases of the junction unmatched. CDR3 loop: CASSPRQGAHNEQFF. The CDR3 nucleotides are TGTGCCAGCAGCCCAAGACAGGGGGCTCACAATGAGCAGTTCTTC.

This chain links TRBV14 with TRBJ1-6; D unresolved. Germline assignment: CDR1 SGHDN and CDR2 FVKESK. Deletions cut 1 base from V and 8 bases from J, with 12 bases between. CDR3 length: 15 amino acids. For the CDR3, the DNA is TGTGCCAGCAGCCAAGCCGGTTACGGGGATTCACCCCTCCACTTT. This codes for CASSQAGYGDSPLHF.

This chain joins TRBV5-1 and TRBJ1-1, with 11 bases identical to TRBD1. This CDR3 is 16 amino acids long. Per the germline V gene, CDR1 is SGHRS and CDR2 is YFSETQ. The trim removed 0 bases at V and 3 bases at J, leaving 4 bases unmatched. CDR3 sequence reads: CASSLGTGGGYTEAFF. The CDR3 DNA sequence: TGCGCCAGCAGCTTGGGGACAGGGGGCGGGTACACTGAAGCTTTCTTT.

The chain employs TRBV11-2 and TRBJ2-7; the D gene is possibly TRBD1 (5 bases). V gave up 5 bases and J gave up 3 bases, with 8 bases separating them. Germline assignment: CDR1 SGHAT and CDR2 FQNNGV. The CDR3 extends over 12 amino acids. The DNA for the CDR3 is TGTGCCAGCAGCCCCACAGGCTACGAGCAGTACTTC. Its translation is CASSPTGYEQYF. Looking up the rest from reference TRBV11-2 and TRBJ2-7 gives the full variable domain: EAGVAQSPRYKIIEKRQSVAFWCNPISGHATLYWYQQILGQGPKLLIQFQNNGVVDDSQLPKDRFSAERLKGVDSTLKIQPAKLEDSAVYLCASSPTGYEQYFGPGTRLTVT.

The rearrangement uses TRBV9 and TRBJ2-5, with TRBD2 matching 7 bases. V was clipped by 4 bases and J by 1 base; unmatched bases: 4. Germline assignment: CDR1 SGDLS and CDR2 YYNGEE. This CDR3 region has 14 residues. The chain's CDR3 is CASSSSGIQETQYF. CDR3 DNA sequence: TGTGCCAGCAGCTCCAGCGGGATCCAAGAGACCCAGTACTTC.

The rearrangement uses TRBV15 and TRBJ2-3; 10 bases fit TRBD1. V gave up 3 bases and J gave up 5 bases; unmatched junction bases: 11. The CDR3 extends over 17 amino acids. Germline V CDR1 and CDR2: LNHNV, YYDKDF (reference sequence). This CDR3 is CATSSKRATGGIDTQYF. The CDR3 nucleotides read TGTGCCACCAGCAGCAAAAGGGCGACAGGGGGCATAGATACGCAGTATTTT.

The chain recombines TRBV20-1 with TRBJ1-1; D is ambiguous. Germline V CDR1 and CDR2: DFQATT, SNEGSKA (reference sequence). With 3 bases removed from V and 0 bases from J, the gap between germline ends came to 11 bases. CDR3 length equals 14 residues. DNA for the CDR3: TGCAGTGCTAGTGATGCGGCTATGAACACTGAAGCTTTCTTT. This encodes CSASDAAMNTEAFF.

This clone was found once. Other DNA sequences in the sample encode the same CDR3. V is TRBV7-9 and J is TRBJ1-1; 7 bases fit TRBD1. The CDR3 contains 14 residues. Losses at the gene ends were 5 bases for V and 2 bases for J; bases not matched to a gene: 5. Germline CDR1 reads SEHNR; CDR2 reads FQNEAQ (reference sequence). CDR3 residues: CASSLGQLNTEAFF. Written as DNA, the CDR3 is TGTGCCAGCAGCCTGGGACAGTTAAACACTGAAGCTTTCTTT.

This clone appeared once. The chain combines TRBV24-1 with TRBJ1-2; 9 bases are shared with TRBD1. Germline CDR1 and CDR2: KGHDR and SFDVKD. This CDR3 spans 14 amino acids. V was clipped by 5 bases and J by 6 bases; unmatched bases: 6. Here the CDR3 reads CATSAPDRGNGYTF. Here the CDR3 DNA reads TGTGCCACCAGTGCTCCGGACAGGGGTAATGGCTACACCTTC.

The chain carries TRBV3-1 (or the pseudogene TRBV3-2) and TRBJ2-7; the match to TRBD2 covers 11 bases. The CDR3 is 17 residues long. The V and J ends lost 0 bases and 1 base, in that order; junction bases with no gene match: 5. Germline CDR1 reads LGHDT; CDR2 reads YNNKEL (reference sequence). The CDR3 loop reads CASSQDPSGGHSYEQYF. The CDR3 DNA follows: TGTGCCAGCAGCCAAGATCCTAGCGGGGGGCATTCCTACGAGCAGTACTTC.

V usage is TRBV2 and J usage is TRBJ1-1, with D possibly matching TRBD1 (5 bases). Trimming pared 6 bases from V and 8 bases from J, leaving 10 bases between. The CDR3 spans 11 residues. Germline CDR1 reads SNHLY; CDR2 reads FYNNEI. CDR3 residues: CASRQGSEAFF. As DNA, the CDR3 is TGTGCCAGCAGGCAGGGTAGCGAAGCTTTCTTT.

The chain carries TRBV21-1 and TRBJ2-5; the table's D gene call, TRBD2, was not cross checked with the DNA. TRBV21-1 is a known pseudogene. This CDR3 is built from 13 residues. The CDR3 reads CASSPGETETQYF. The DNA for the CDR3 is TGTGCCAGCAGCCCCGGGGAGACAGAGACCCAGTACTTC.

The chain is built from TRBV6-4 and TRBJ2-3; TRBD2 might be the D (6 bases). Germline assignment: CDR1 MRHNA and CDR2 SNTAGT. Trimming took off 0 bases at V and 2 bases at J, with 15 bases between the two ends. This CDR3 spans 17 amino acids. CDR3 nucleotide sequence: TGTGCCAGCAGTGACTCGATGATGGCGGGGCTCACAGATACGCAGTATTTT. It specifies CASSDSMMAGLTDTQYF.

The V and J genes are TRBV5-1 and TRBJ2-3; 8 bases agree with TRBD2. CDR1 is SGHRS, CDR2 YFSETQ, per germline. V trimming: 0 bases; J trimming: 8 bases; junction bases outside the gene matches: 8. The CDR3 has 15 amino acids. The CDR3 loop reads CASSLAGGRSVTQYF. In DNA, the CDR3 is TGCGCCAGCAGCTTGGCGGGGGGGCGCAGTGTTACGCAGTATTTT.

The V and J genes are TRBV9 and TRBJ2-1; TRBD1 aligns across 11 bases. Trimming cost V 4 bases and J 7 bases; bases outside gene matches: 7. CDR3 length: 15 amino acids. Germline V gives CDR1 SGDLS, CDR2 YYNGEE. CDR3 nucleotides: TGTGCCAGCAGCCCGCGGACAGGGGGCGTTAATGAGCAGTTCTTC. Its protein is CASSPRTGGVNEQFF.

J is TRBJ1-1 and V is TRBV10-2; TRBD1 matches at 7 bases. Per the germline V gene, CDR1 is WSHSY and CDR2 is SAAADI. The CDR3 has 17 residues. The trim removed 7 bases at V and 3 bases at J, leaving 17 bases unmatched. CDR3 loop: CASTRSGSPGGYTEAFF. The CDR3 region has the DNA TGCGCCAGCACCCGCTCAGGTAGTCCAGGGGGTTACACTGAAGCTTTCTTT.

This clone showed up just once. A single base separates this from a much larger clone, so it may be a read error. The rearrangement links TRBV2 to TRBJ1-2; a weak D match, TRBD1 (5 bases). Per germline, CDR1 SNHLY and CDR2 FYNNEI. The CDR3 covers 13 residues. Trimming pared 6 bases from V and 1 base from J, leaving 9 bases between. For the CDR3, the DNA is TGTGCCAGCAGCCCGACAGTTAACTATGGCTACACCTTC. Translated: CASSPTVNYGYTF. The variable domain in full, with the rest retrieved from reference TRBV2 and TRBJ1-2, is EPEVTQTPSHQVTQMGQEVILRCVPISNHLYFYWYRQILGQKVEFLVSFYNNEISEKSEIFDDQFSVERPDGSNFTLKIRSTKLEDSAMYFCASSPTVNYGYTFGSGTRLTVV.

This clone appeared once. V and J are TRBV4-2 and TRBJ1-1; the match to TRBD1 covers 7 bases. With V trimmed by 0 bases and J by 8 bases, 6 bases remained unmatched. There are 14 residues in the CDR3. Germline CDR1 is LGHNA and CDR2 is YNFKEQ. CDR3 sequence: CASSQDQIQGEAFF. The DNA for the CDR3 is TGTGCCAGCAGCCAAGATCAAATACAGGGGGAAGCTTTCTTT.

The chain recombines TRBV7-9 with TRBJ1-2, with 8 bases matching TRBD1. The CDR3 consists of 15 residues. V lost 5 bases and J lost 8; bases outside the gene matches: 13. The germline gives CDR1 SEHNR, CDR2 FQNEAQ (reference sequence). The CDR3 DNA sequence: TGTGCCAGCAGCCCTTCGGACAGGGCGCTTTTGGGCTACACCTTC. It encodes CASSPSDRALLGYTF. The full variable domain, in which reference TRBV7-9 and TRBJ1-2 provide the parts outside the CDR3, is DTGVSQNPRHKITKRGQNVTFRCDPISEHNRLYWYRQTLGQGPEFLTYFQNEAQLEKSRLLSDRFSAERPKGSFSTLEIQRTEQGDSAMYLCASSPSDRALLGYTFGSGTRLTVV.

V is TRBV21-1 and J is TRBJ2-7; the table assigns TRBD1, which was not confirmed against the DNA. TRBV21-1 is assigned pseudogene status. This CDR3 has 13 amino acids. CDR3: CASRRTGVYEQYF. The CDR3 nucleotides are TGTGCCAGCAGACGAACAGGGGTCTACGAGCAGTACTTC.

The chain carries TRBV5-1 and TRBJ1-1; maybe TRBD1 (5 bases). Trimming left V 4 bases short and J 7 bases short, with 11 bases between. CDR3 size: 12 residues. Germline CDR1 SGHRS, CDR2 YFSETQ. The CDR3 DNA reads TGCGCCAGCAGCACCCCGGGGGGTGAAGCTTTCTTT. Protein sequence: CASSTPGGEAFF.

The rearrangement links TRBV6-4 to TRBJ1-2; D not resolved. CDR1 is MRHNA and CDR2 is SNTAGT in the germline V gene. The CDR3 runs to 14 residues. V was trimmed by 8 bases and J by 5 bases, leaving 18 bases between them. CDR3 region: CASAEEGNSYGYTF. In DNA form, the CDR3 reads TGTGCCAGCGCCGAGGAGGGAAACAGTTATGGCTACACCTTC.

The genes are TRBV30 and TRBJ1-2; no firm D call. Looked up from germline, CDR1 is GTSNPN and CDR2 is SVGIG (reference sequence). The CDR3 loop spans 12 amino acids. The V end lost 0 bases, the J end lost 4 bases, and 6 bases lay between the germline ends. CDR3 DNA sequence: TGTGCCTGGAGTGTTAGTTTCTATGGCTACACCTTC. It translates to CAWSVSFYGYTF.

J is TRBJ2-1 and V is TRBV10-2; 8 nucleotides match TRBD2. Germline CDR1 is WSHSY and CDR2 is SAAADI. This CDR3 spans 14 amino acids. Unmatched junction bases numbered 11, after V lost 7 bases and J lost 9 bases. This chain's CDR3 is CASTLPSGGSEQFF. The CDR3 coding sequence is TGCGCCAGCACCCTCCCCAGCGGGGGATCTGAGCAGTTCTTC.

Remarks on this clone: One end of the junction varies from germline; a read error may be responsible. The gene calls are TRBV7-7 and TRBJ2-5, with 10 positions matching TRBD2. This CDR3 contains 18 residues. Germline values: CDR1 SSHAT, CDR2 FNYEAQ (reference sequence). In nucleotides, the CDR3 is TGTGCTAGCAGCCTCCGACTAGCGGGTCTTAGGGACGGGGAGACCCAGTACTTC. Translation: CASSLRLAGLRDGETQYF.